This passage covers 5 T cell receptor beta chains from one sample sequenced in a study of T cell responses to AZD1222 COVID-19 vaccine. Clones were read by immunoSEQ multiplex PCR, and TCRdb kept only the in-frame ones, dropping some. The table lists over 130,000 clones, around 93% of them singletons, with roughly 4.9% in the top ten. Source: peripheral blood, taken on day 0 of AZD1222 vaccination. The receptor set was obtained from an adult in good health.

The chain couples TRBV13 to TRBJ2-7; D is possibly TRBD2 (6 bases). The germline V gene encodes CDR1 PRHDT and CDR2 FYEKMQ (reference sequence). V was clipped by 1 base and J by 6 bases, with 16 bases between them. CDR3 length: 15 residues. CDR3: CASSLELRGGPEQYF. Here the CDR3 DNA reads TGTGCCAGCAGCTTAGAGTTGCGGGGAGGACCCGAGCAGTACTTC.

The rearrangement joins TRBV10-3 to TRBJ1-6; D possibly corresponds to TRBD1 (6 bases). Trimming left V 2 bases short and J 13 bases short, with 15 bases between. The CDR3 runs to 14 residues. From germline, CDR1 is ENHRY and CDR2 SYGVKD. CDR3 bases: TGTGCCATCAGTGAGAACCCACAGGGCCCCCCCCTCCACTTT. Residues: CAISENPQGPPLHF.

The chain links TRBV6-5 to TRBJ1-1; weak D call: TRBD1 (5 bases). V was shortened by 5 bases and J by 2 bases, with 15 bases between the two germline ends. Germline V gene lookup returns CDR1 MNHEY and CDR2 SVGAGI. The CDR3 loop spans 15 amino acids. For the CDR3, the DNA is TGTGCCAGCAGTAGGGTGCTGACAGTCAACACTGAAGCTTTCTTT. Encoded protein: CASSRVLTVNTEAFF.

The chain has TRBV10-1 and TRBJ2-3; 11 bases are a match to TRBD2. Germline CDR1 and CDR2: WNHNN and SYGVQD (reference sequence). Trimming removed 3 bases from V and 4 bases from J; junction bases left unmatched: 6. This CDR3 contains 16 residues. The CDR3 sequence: CASSDLAGGDADTQYF. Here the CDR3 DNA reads TGCGCCAGCAGTGATCTAGCGGGGGGCGACGCAGATACGCAGTATTTT.

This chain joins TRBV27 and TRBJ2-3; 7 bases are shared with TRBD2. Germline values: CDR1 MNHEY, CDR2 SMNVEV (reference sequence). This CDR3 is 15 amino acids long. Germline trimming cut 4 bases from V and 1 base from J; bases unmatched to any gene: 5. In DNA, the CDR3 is TGTGCCAGCAGTTGGAGTAGCGGGCGCACAGATACGCAGTATTTT. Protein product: CASSWSSGRTDTQYF.